This T cell receptor beta chain is from a study of early T cells in non-severe SARS-CoV-2 infection. Overall study context: Sequencing used unsorted whole-blood bulk RNA, so chains lack pairing.

This clonotype has a handful of counts. MiXCR, run by TCRdb on the 5' RACE reads, gives a single entry per CDR3 protein. The table lists about 110,000 distinct CDR3 sequences, over 8.5% of them singletons. The TCR comes from an adult who was a healthcare worker with PCR-confirmed SARS-CoV-2 infection or an uninfected control (not recorded which). The sequenced sample was whole blood.

The CDR3 protein is CSARRITEAFF. CDR3 DNA: TGCAGTGCTAGACGGATCACTGAAGCTTTCTTT. The rearrangement joins TRBV20-1 to TRBJ1-1; D gene unclear. V dropped 2 bases and J dropped 4 bases, with 5 bases sitting between them. CDR1 and CDR2 (germline): DFQATT, SNEGSKA (reference sequence). The CDR3 runs to 11 residues.